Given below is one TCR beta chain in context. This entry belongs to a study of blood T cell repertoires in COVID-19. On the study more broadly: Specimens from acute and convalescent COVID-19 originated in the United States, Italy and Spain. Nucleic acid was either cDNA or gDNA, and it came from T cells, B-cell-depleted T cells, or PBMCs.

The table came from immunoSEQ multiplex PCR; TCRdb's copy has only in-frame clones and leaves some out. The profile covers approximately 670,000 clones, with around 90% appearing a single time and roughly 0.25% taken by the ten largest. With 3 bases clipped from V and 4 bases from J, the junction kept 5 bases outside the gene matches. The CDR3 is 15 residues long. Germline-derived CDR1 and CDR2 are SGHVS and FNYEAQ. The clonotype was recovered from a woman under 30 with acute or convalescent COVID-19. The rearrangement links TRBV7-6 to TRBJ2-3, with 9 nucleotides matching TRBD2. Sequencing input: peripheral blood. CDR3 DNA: TGTGCCAGCAGCTTCATAGCGGGGGTATCAGATACGCAGTATTTT. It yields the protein CASSFIAGVSDTQYF. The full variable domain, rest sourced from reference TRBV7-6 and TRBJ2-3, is GAGVSQSPRYKVTKRGQDVALRCDPISGHVSLYWYRQALGQGPEFLTYFNYEAQQDKSGLPNDRFSAERPEGSISTLTIQRTEQRDSAMYRCASSFIAGVSDTQYFGPGTRLTVL.